This is a list of T cell receptor beta chains from one sample in a study of Graves' ophthalmopathy and Graves' hyperthyroidism. TCRdb reprocessed the multiplex PCR reads via MiXCR and lists one record per CDR3 protein. The top ten clones hold 40% to 45% of a sample with around 670,000 distinct CDR3 sequences, roughly 41% of them seen once. Sequencing was done on a sample of peripheral blood. The source is an adult man with Graves' ophthalmopathy. Each CDR3 is given with its conserved first and last residue. The order of the fields is J gene, clone size, D gene, V gene, CDR3 length, CDR3 DNA, CDR3 protein. The D gene is left open where the match is weak. Clone size appears in some rows only: once, few, many, or a class for an expanded clone.

TRBJ2-7 many . TRBV9 14 TGTGCCAGCAGCGTCGACATTAACCCCTACGAGCAGTACTTC CASSVDINPYEQYF
TRBJ2-5 many TRBD2 TRBV7-9 16 TGTGCCAGCAGAGCCTCGTTAGCGGGACGGACGGAGACCCAGTACTTC CASRASLAGRTETQYF
TRBJ1-2 few TRBD1 TRBV20-1 11 TGCAGTGCCACAGGGGCGGGAGGCTACACCTTC CSATGAGGYTF
TRBJ2-5 many . TRBV11-3 15 TGTGCCAGCAGCTTTTCCCGGGGGTACCGGGAGACCCAGTACTTC CASSFSRGYRETQYF
TRBJ1-4 . . TRBV25-1 14 TGTGCCAGCAGCCAAGACGGGGATAATGAAAAACTGTTTTTT CASSQDGDNEKLFF
TRBJ1-4 . . TRBV25-1 13 TGTGCCAGCAAGACGGGGACTAATGAAAAACTGTTTTTT CASKTGTNEKLFF
TRBJ1-2 . TRBD1 TRBV13 19 TGTGCCAGCAGCTTAGTTGTCCCGGGACAGGTTATTTTCTCCTATGGCTACACCTTC CASSLVVPGQVIFSYGYTF
TRBJ1-5 . . TRBV25-1 13 TGTGCCAGCAGTTCCCTGACGCTGGAGCCCCAGCATTTT CASSSLTLEPQHF
TRBJ2-7 many TRBD2 TRBV10-2 16 TGCGCCAGCAGGGAGGCCGGACTAGCGGGGAATGACGAGCAGTACTTC CASREAGLAGNDEQYF
TRBJ2-3 . . TRBV24-1 15 TGTGCCACCAGTGATTTTCATTGGGGAAGCGATACGCAGTATTTT CATSDFHWGSDTQYF
TRBJ1-2 many . TRBV2 16 TGTGCCAGCAGTTTATCGGTTACGGGTCTTCTCTATGGCTACACCTTC CASSLSVTGLLYGYTF
TRBJ2-2 . TRBD2 TRBV7-3 16 TGTGCCAGCAGCGTTGTCGAAGTAGCGGGTGAAGGGGAGCTGTTTTTT CASSVVEVAGEGELFF
TRBJ1-5 many . TRBV19 14 TGTGCCAGTACTAGCAGGGCGGGTTATCAGCCCCAGCATTTT CASTSRAGYQPQHF
TRBJ1-4 . . TRBV2 13 TGTGTCAGCAGTCGGGCAGTTAATGAAAAACTGTTTTTT CVSSRAVNEKLFF
TRBJ1-5 . . TRBV12-3/TRBV12-4 12 TGTGCCAGCAGACCTGGGGGGGGGCCCCAGCATTTT CASRPGGGPQHF
TRBJ2-7 . TRBD1 TRBV7-9 16 TGTGCCAGCAGCTCTCCCGGACAGGTGACAACCTACGAGCAGTACTTC CASSSPGQVTTYEQYF
TRBJ1-1 many . TRBV2 10 TGTGCCAGCGGTGGCACTGAAGCTTTCTTT CASGGTEAFF
TRBJ1-6 many TRBD1 TRBV10-2 16 TGCGCCAGCAGTGGTACCGGGACAGGGTTTGGGTCACCCCTCCACTTT CASSGTGTGFGSPLHF
TRBJ1-5 many . TRBV7-9 13 TGTGCCAGCAGCTTAAACGACTTCCAGCCCCAGCATTTT CASSLNDFQPQHF
TRBJ1-2 many . TRBV2 12 TGTGCCAGCAGTGGGCAAGGGGATGGCTACACCTTC CASSGQGDGYTF
TRBJ1-2 many TRBD1 TRBV25-1 14 TGTGCCAGCAGTGAGGCAGGGGGCGCTTACGGCTACACCTTC CASSEAGGAYGYTF
TRBJ1-4 few . TRBV5-6 13 TGTGCCAGCAGCACCGTGGACAGTACGAAACTGTTTTTT CASSTVDSTKLFF
TRBJ1-4 many . TRBV29-1 12 TGCAGCGTCGCGGGGACGGGTGAAAAACTGTTTTTT CSVAGTGEKLFF
TRBJ2-2 few . TRBV15 16 TGTGCCACCAGCAGAGACACCGGGTCACACACCGGGGAGCTGTTTTTT CATSRDTGSHTGELFF
TRBJ2-7 . . TRBV2 15 TGTGCCAGCTCACCCATCGACGGGGCGACCTACGAGCAGTACTTC CASSPIDGATYEQYF
TRBJ1-2 . . TRBV25-1 15 TGTGCCAGCAACCAAGCGGGCGACAGTAACTATGGCTACACCTTC CASNQAGDSNYGYTF
TRBJ1-3 . . TRBV6-2/TRBV6-3 14 TGTGCCAGCACCCGGACAGCCTCTGGAAACACCATATATTTT CASTRTASGNTIYF
TRBJ1-5 . . TRBV12-3/TRBV12-4 15 TGTGCCAGCATAGTTGGCAGTTTGAGCAATCAGCCCCAGCATTTT CASIVGSLSNQPQHF
TRBJ1-2 . TRBD1 TRBV7-7 14 TGTGCTAGCAAAATACCGGACAGGGCTTTCGGCTACACCTTC CASKIPDRAFGYTF
TRBJ2-7 . TRBD1 TRBV7-2 15 TGTGCCAGCAGGGGCCAGGACAGGGGGCGGAACGAGCAGTACTTC CASRGQDRGRNEQYF